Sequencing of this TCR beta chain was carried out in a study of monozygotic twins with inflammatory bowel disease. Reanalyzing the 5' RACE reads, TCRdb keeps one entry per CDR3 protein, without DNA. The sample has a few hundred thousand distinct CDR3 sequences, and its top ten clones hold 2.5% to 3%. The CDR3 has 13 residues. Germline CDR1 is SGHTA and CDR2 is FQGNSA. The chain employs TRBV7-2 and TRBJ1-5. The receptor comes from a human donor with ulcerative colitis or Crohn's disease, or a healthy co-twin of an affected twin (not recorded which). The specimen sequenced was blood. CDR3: CASSLEPTINQHF. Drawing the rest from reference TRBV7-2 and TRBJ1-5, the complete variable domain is GAGVSQSPSNKVTEKGKDVELRCDPISGHTALYWYRQSLGQGLEFLIYFQGNSAPDKSGLPSDRFSAERTGGSVSTLTIQRTQQEDSAVYLCASSLEPTINQHFGDGTRLSIL.